This TCR beta chain was documented in a study of shared clonotypes between healthy human individuals. About this clone itself: As yet, its antigen is unknown.

Study-level findings and limits: Lower generation probabilities were found for non-shared clonotypes than for those shared by all four donors.

V lost 2 bases to trimming and J lost 7 bases, with 19 bases between them. CDR1 SGHTS and CDR2 YDEGEE come from the germline V gene. The CDR3 runs 15 residues. Donors, healthy HIV-negative adults, lacked recent acute infections or vaccinations. All participating donors were Caucasian adults from Nashville, Tennessee. The split of CD4+ cells yielded CD45RA+ naive and CD45RA-negative memory subsets. The protocol was immunoSEQ multiplex PCR, while the TCRdb copy is restricted to in-frame clones and leaves out a portion. The repertoire consists of 950,000 to 1,100,000 clones, with about three quarters occurring once and the leading ten covering approximately 1.5%.

Material: memory CD4+ T cells sorted from blood. This sample's subset: CD45RA-negative fraction. This rearrangement joins TRBV5-8 to TRBJ2-7; weak D call: TRBD2 (7 bases). The TCR comes from a man younger than 35 in good health. The CDR3 DNA sequence: TGTGCCAGCAGCTTCGCAGCGGGGCAGGGGAGGGAGCAGTACTTC. Its protein product is CASSFAAGQGREQYF.